Following are 11 T cell receptor beta chains from one sample sequenced in a study of blood T cell repertoires in COVID-19. Assay: immunoSEQ multiplex PCR; the TCRdb copy retains only in-frame clones and omits some. In the table there are under 300,000 clones, around 90% of which are singletons. Input material: PBMCs or T cells enriched from blood (not recorded which). The receptors stem from a woman in her fifties or sixties who had recovered from COVID-19.

This chain uses TRBV28 with TRBJ2-7, with TRBD2 matching 7 bases. Looked up from germline, CDR1 is MDHEN and CDR2 is SYDVKM. The CDR3 length is 15 residues. The V and J ends lost 5 bases and 1 base, in that order; junction bases with no gene match: 8. CDR3 sequence (DNA): TGTGCCAGCAGTCCCCGACTAGCAGGGTCCTACGAGCAGTACTTC. Translating it yields CASSPRLAGSYEQYF.

This chain uses TRBV5-5 with TRBJ2-5, with D maybe TRBD2 (5 bases). Germline CDR1 is SGHKS and CDR2 is YYEKEE (reference sequence). V gave up 4 bases and J gave up 5 bases, with 18 bases separating them. CDR3 length equals 15 residues. The CDR3 region has the DNA TGTGCCAGCAGCACCTCAGAATCGGGGTGGGAGACCCAGTACTTC. Translation: CASSTSESGWETQYF.

This clone turned up a few times. This chain connects TRBV7-9 to TRBJ1-1, with D unresolved. Germline lookup yields CDR1 SEHNR and CDR2 FQNEAQ (reference sequence). Deletions cut 4 bases from V and 0 bases from J, with 15 bases between. CDR3 length: 16 amino acids. The DNA for the CDR3 is TGTGCCAGCAGCTCCCGGACCCAGAGGGTGAACACTGAAGCTTTCTTT. This codes for CASSSRTQRVNTEAFF.

This clone is a singleton in its sample. The rearrangement joins TRBV5-1 to TRBJ2-7; 7 bases agree with TRBD2. Germline V gene lookup returns CDR1 SGHRS and CDR2 YFSETQ. The CDR3 length is 13 residues. V trimming: 4 bases; J trimming: 2 bases; junction bases outside the gene matches: 3. CDR3 amino acids: CASSLAETYEQYF. The CDR3, as DNA: TGCGCCAGCAGCCTAGCGGAAACCTACGAGCAGTACTTC.

The J gene is TRBJ2-1, the V gene TRBV6-2 or TRBV6-3; D is perhaps TRBD1 (6 bases). The CDR3 has 15 amino acids. The germline V gene has CDR1 MNHEY and CDR2 SVGEGT. Trimming cost V 0 bases and J 9 bases, with 15 bases left between them. The CDR3 region is CASSYSAGTLIEQFF. The DNA for the CDR3 is TGTGCCAGCAGTTACTCCGCAGGGACACTGATTGAGCAGTTCTTC.

This clone was counted a single time. The genes are TRBV25-1 and TRBJ1-2, with D perhaps matching TRBD1 (5 bases). The V gene's germline CDR1 is MGHDK and CDR2 SYGVNS. The CDR3 is 13 amino acids. Trimming left V 3 bases short and J 6 bases short, with 11 bases between. CDR3: CASSDRGIDGYTF. The CDR3 DNA follows: TGTGCCAGCAGTGATCGGGGGATTGATGGCTACACCTTC.

The J gene is TRBJ2-5, the V gene TRBV19; 10 bases fit TRBD1. CDR1 LNHDA and CDR2 SQIVND come from the germline V gene (reference sequence). The CDR3 runs to 14 residues. The V gene end was trimmed by 3 bases and the J gene end by 4 bases; junction bases not matched to a gene: 2. The CDR3 sequence: CASSIGDRGETQYF. CDR3 in DNA: TGTGCCAGTAGTATCGGGGACAGGGGAGAGACCCAGTACTTC.

The CDR3 region has the DNA TGTGCCAGTAAAACTAGCGCCAGCTCCTACGAGCAGTACTTC. This codes for CASKTSASSYEQYF. This chain uses TRBV19 with TRBJ2-7, with 7 bases aligning to TRBD2. J gave up 0 bases and V 7 bases, and 6 bases lay outside the gene matches. From germline, CDR1 is LNHDA and CDR2 SQIVND (reference sequence). This CDR3 is built from 14 residues.

The rearrangement links TRBV30 to TRBJ1-5, with D maybe TRBD1 (5 bases). The CDR3 length is 13 residues. Trimming took 4 bases from V and 0 from J, leaving 7 bases between them. In germline, CDR1 is GTSNPN, CDR2 SVGIG (reference sequence). CDR3: CAWNGGSNQPQHF. CDR3 in DNA: TGTGCCTGGAACGGGGGTAGCAATCAGCCCCAGCATTTT.

V usage is TRBV7-2 and J usage is TRBJ1-2; D is undetermined. Trimming removed 1 base from V and 7 bases from J, with 13 bases in between. The V gene's germline CDR1 is SGHTA and CDR2 FQGNSA. The CDR3 contains 14 residues. The CDR3 is CASSLGLAVIGYTF. For the CDR3, the DNA is TGTGCCAGCAGCTTAGGTCTTGCGGTTATTGGCTACACCTTC.

The chain has TRBV6-2 or TRBV6-3 and TRBJ2-3; no clear D gene. V was cut by 1 base and J by 1 base, with 6 bases left in between. The CDR3 runs 14 residues. Germline V lookup: CDR1 MNHEY, CDR2 SVGEGT. The CDR3 DNA reads TGTGCCAGCAGTTACTTTGTCGGCACAGATACGCAGTATTTT. Protein: CASSYFVGTDTQYF.